This T cell receptor (beta chain) was profiled in a study of T cell clonotyping in hematopoietic cell transplantation. The study, taken as a whole, reports: At the given depth, recipient repertoires were over 95% de novo clonotypes.

Recipients were bled about 28 days pretransplant and at posttransplant days 30, 100, 180. The CDR3 has 13 amino acids. With 5 bases clipped from V and 5 bases from J, the junction kept 3 bases outside the gene matches. Per germline, CDR1 LNHDA and CDR2 SQIVND (reference sequence). On this clone itself: Its antigen is currently unknown.

Only in-frame clones appear in the TCRdb table, and some are missing; sequencing was by immunoSEQ multiplex PCR. The sample has 13,000 to 15,000 clones, 94% seen once; the top ten hold around 4.3%. Sequenced material: PBMCs, taken 30 days after allogeneic stem cell transplant. The chain links TRBV19 to TRBJ2-5, with 9 nucleotides matching TRBD1. The TCR originated in a male patient aged 60-69 years who had an allogeneic stem cell transplant from an unrelated donor, so the T cells may come from the graft donor. Some clones in this sample may be carry-over from other donors' samples. CDR3 region: CASSGQGRETQYF. Written as DNA, the CDR3 is TGTGCCAGTAGTGGACAGGGGAGGGAGACCCAGTACTTC.